Below are 27 T cell receptor beta chains sequenced from a single sample in a study of T cell responses to AZD1222 COVID-19 vaccine. Only in-frame clones appear in the TCRdb table, and some are missing; sequencing was by immunoSEQ multiplex PCR. The sample has under 200,000 clones, roughly 85% seen once. The sample here was peripheral blood, taken 28 days after the second AZD1222 dose. The receptor source for this set is an adult who received the AZD1222 COVID-19 vaccine.

The rearrangement joins TRBV6-1 to TRBJ1-3; D gene uncertain. Germline lookup yields CDR1 MNHNS and CDR2 SASEGT. The CDR3 length is 15 residues. The V end lost 3 bases, the J end lost 0 bases, and 9 bases lay between the germline ends. The CDR3 DNA sequence: TGTGCCAGCAGTGACGCCCACCACTCTGGAAACACCATATATTTT. Translating it yields CASSDAHHSGNTIYF.

The gene calls are TRBV3-1 (or the pseudogene TRBV3-2) and TRBJ1-2; the D is unclear. The CDR3 totals 11 residues. The V and J ends lost 4 bases and 4 bases respectively, with 4 bases between them. In germline, CDR1 is LGHDT, CDR2 YNNKEL (reference sequence). This chain's CDR3 is CASSLGYGYTF. DNA of the CDR3: TGTGCCAGCAGCCTCGGCTATGGCTACACCTTC.

The table lists this clone with a count of one. This chain uses TRBV10-1 with TRBJ1-6, with TRBD1 identical over 7 bases. V lost 11 bases and J lost 7; bases outside the gene matches: 8. CDR3 length: 13 residues. Per germline, CDR1 WNHNN and CDR2 SYGVQD (reference sequence). The CDR3 spells CASRGQSNSPLHF. CDR3 bases: TGCGCCTCCAGGGGACAGAGCAATTCACCCCTCCACTTT.

This chain connects TRBV5-5 to TRBJ2-1; no definite D call. V shed 5 bases and J shed 3 bases, with 12 bases lying between them. The CDR3 runs to 14 residues. The V gene's germline CDR1 is SGHKS and CDR2 YYEKEE (reference sequence). The CDR3 DNA reads as TGTGCCAGCAGTTTTGGTGGAGTCTACAATGAGCAGTTCTTC. Encoded protein: CASSFGGVYNEQFF.

The chain couples TRBV7-8 to TRBJ2-3; 8 bases are a match to TRBD2. Germline assignment: CDR1 SGHVS and CDR2 FQNEAQ. The CDR3 is 15 amino acids. V was pared by 5 bases and J by 0 bases, with 4 bases of the junction left unmatched. DNA of the CDR3: TGTGCCAGCAGCCAGCGGGGGAGTAGCACAGATACGCAGTATTTT. Amino acids: CASSQRGSSTDTQYF.

This sequence joins TRBV6-5 and TRBJ1-1; D uncertain. The CDR3 runs to 14 residues. Trimming removed 2 bases at V and 0 bases at J, with 7 bases between. From germline, CDR1 is MNHEY and CDR2 SVGAGI. The CDR3: CASSYEQMNTEAFF. In DNA, the CDR3 is TGTGCCAGCAGTTACGAACAGATGAACACTGAAGCTTTCTTT.

The chain has TRBV20-1 and TRBJ2-3, with unresolved D. Germline V gene lookup returns CDR1 DFQATT and CDR2 SNEGSKA (reference sequence). The CDR3 covers 10 residues. V shed 3 bases and J shed 7 bases, with 5 bases lying between them. CDR3 nucleotide sequence: TGCAGTGCTAGTAGGAATACGCAGTATTTT. This gives the protein CSASRNTQYF.

V is TRBV30 and J is TRBJ1-5; D is perhaps TRBD1 (6 bases). The CDR3 totals 11 residues. Deletions cut 0 bases from V and 9 bases from J, with 6 bases between. Germline V gives CDR1 GTSNPN, CDR2 SVGIG (reference sequence). CDR3 amino acids: CAWSVGGPQHF. For the CDR3, the DNA is TGTGCCTGGAGTGTAGGGGGGCCCCAGCATTTT. Full variable domain (missing parts from reference TRBV30 and TRBJ1-5): SQTIHQWPATLVQPVGSPLSLECTVEGTSNPNLYWYRQAAGRGLQLLFYSVGIGQISSEVPQNLSASRPQDRQFILSSKKLLLSDSGFYLCAWSVGGPQHFGDGTRLSIL.

The J gene is TRBJ1-2, the V gene TRBV4-1; perhaps TRBD1 as D (5 bases). The V end was cut by 3 bases, the J end by 0 bases, with 11 bases between. Germline CDR1 and CDR2: MGHRA and YSYEKL. This CDR3 region has 15 residues. The CDR3 DNA sequence: TGCGCCAGCAGCCAGGGGGACGCCGCTAACTATGGCTACACCTTC. Encoded protein: CASSQGDAANYGYTF.

V gene TRBV12-5 combines with J gene TRBJ1-5; 11 positions agree with TRBD1. The CDR3 has 16 amino acids. Germline trimming cut 6 bases from V and 4 bases from J; bases unmatched to any gene: 8. Per the germline V gene, CDR1 is LGHNT and CDR2 is FRNRAP. CDR3 DNA: TGTGCTAGTGGCGGGACAGGGGGTTCCAAAAATCAGCCCCAGCATTTT. Protein product: CASGGTGGSKNQPQHF.

In this sample, this clone turned up once. This chain connects TRBV30 to TRBJ1-2; tentative D call: TRBD1 (6 bases). Trimming pared 4 bases from V and 3 bases from J, leaving 18 bases between. CDR1 is GTSNPN and CDR2 is SVGIG in the germline V gene (reference sequence). The CDR3 extends over 15 amino acids. CDR3 amino acids: CAWTQGQPGYYGYTF. CDR3 DNA: TGTGCCTGGACCCAAGGACAGCCGGGGTACTATGGCTACACCTTC.

The chain has TRBV14 and TRBJ1-1; unclear D gene. V lost 1 base and J lost 10, with 13 bases in between. The germline gives CDR1 SGHDN, CDR2 FVKESK. This CDR3 has 13 residues. The CDR3 is CASSQAPQLGAFF. The CDR3 DNA reads TGTGCCAGCAGCCAAGCCCCCCAGTTGGGAGCTTTCTTT.

This chain connects TRBV11-2 to TRBJ1-1, with no clear D. The CDR3 length is 18 residues. In germline, CDR1 is SGHAT, CDR2 FQNNGV. V lost 2 bases and J 0 bases, leaving 19 bases between the germline ends. CDR3 sequence (DNA): TGTGCCAGCAGCTTATTTGTCGGTTATCAAGTTATGAACACTGAAGCTTTCTTT. Translating gives CASSLFVGYQVMNTEAFF.

DNA for the CDR3: TGTGCCACCAGCACAAAAGCCCGGGAGCTGTTTTTT. Its protein is CATSTKARELFF. The chain uses TRBV15 and TRBJ2-2; D ambiguous. Germline CDR1 reads LNHNV; CDR2 reads YYDKDF (reference sequence). The CDR3 totals 12 residues. The V end lost 4 bases, the J end lost 9 bases, and 9 bases lay between the germline ends.

The chain carries TRBV11-2 and TRBJ1-4; TRBD1 matches 8 bases. CDR1 SGHAT and CDR2 FQNNGV come from the germline V gene. The CDR3 consists of 14 residues. The V segment lost 2 bases and the J segment 8 bases; nucleotides outside the gene matches: 4. The CDR3, as DNA: TGTGCCAGCAGCTTATGGACAGGGCCCGAAAAACTGTTTTTT. This encodes CASSLWTGPEKLFF.

This clone has only one observation. V and J are TRBV30 and TRBJ2-7; 14 nucleotides agree with TRBD2. The CDR3 has 16 amino acids. V was pared by 3 bases and J by 3 bases, with 7 bases of the junction left unmatched. The V gene's germline CDR1 is GTSNPN and CDR2 SVGIG (reference sequence). The DNA for the CDR3 is TGTGCCTGGAGCAAGACGGGACTAGCGGGGGTCTACGAGCAGTACTTC. Translating it yields CAWSKTGLAGVYEQYF.

This rearrangement joins TRBV5-4 to TRBJ1-2; the D gene is possibly TRBD1 (6 bases). V shed 4 bases and J shed 5 bases, with 12 bases lying between them. CDR3 size: 13 residues. Germline lookup yields CDR1 SGHNT and CDR2 YYREEE (reference sequence). CDR3 loop: CASSRDTDYGYTF. CDR3 nucleotide sequence: TGTGCCAGCAGCCGGGACACGGATTATGGCTACACCTTC.

CDR3 bases: TGTGCTAGTGGTTTGAAGACAGGGAGGACTGAAGCTTTCTTT. This encodes CASGLKTGRTEAFF. The chain has TRBV12-5 and TRBJ1-1, with TRBD1 matching over 7 bases. This CDR3 contains 14 residues. Germline V CDR1 and CDR2: LGHNT, FRNRAP. The J segment lost 5 bases and the V segment lost 2 bases, leaving 5 bases of the junction unmatched.

This clone was found once. The V and J genes are TRBV20-1 and TRBJ2-7, with TRBD2 as a possible D gene (5 bases). From germline, CDR1 is DFQATT and CDR2 SNEGSKA (reference sequence). The V end lost 3 bases, the J end lost 2 bases, and 20 bases lay between the germline ends. This CDR3 is built from 16 residues. The CDR3 is CSASGFDEGDAYEQYF. Here the CDR3 DNA reads TGCAGTGCTAGTGGGTTCGACGAGGGAGATGCCTACGAGCAGTACTTC.

V gene TRBV11-2 combines with J gene TRBJ2-7; D not resolved. Germline V gene sequence: CDR1 SGHAT, CDR2 FQNNGV. Trimming took off 1 base at V and 6 bases at J, with 10 bases between the two ends. The CDR3 sequence is 13 residues long. The CDR3 coding sequence is TGTGCCAGCAGCTTAGGGCGTCCCTCCGAGCAGTACTTC. Encoded protein: CASSLGRPSEQYF.

The chain carries TRBV25-1 and TRBJ2-1, with TRBD2 matching 7 bases. This CDR3 has 16 amino acids. Germline V gene data show CDR1 as MGHDK and CDR2 as SYGVNS. Trimming removed 5 bases from V and 0 bases from J; junction bases left unmatched: 7. The CDR3 reads CASSTPGGLSYNEQFF. The CDR3 DNA sequence: TGTGCCAGCAGTACCCCGGGGGGACTCTCCTACAATGAGCAGTTCTTC.

The rearrangement links TRBV24-1 to TRBJ1-2; D is uncertain. Between the trimmed V and J ends, which lost 1 base and 6 bases, there was a span of 5 bases. The CDR3 length is 12 residues. Germline V gene data show CDR1 as KGHDR and CDR2 as SFDVKD. Here the CDR3 DNA reads TGTGCCACCAGTGATTTCCGGGATGGCTACACCTTC. Amino acid sequence: CATSDFRDGYTF.

The chain couples TRBV18 to TRBJ2-7; 11 bases agree with TRBD2. V gave up 0 bases and J gave up 4 bases; unmatched junction bases: 5. The CDR3 is 16 amino acids. The germline V gene encodes CDR1 KGHSH and CDR2 LQKENI. CDR3 loop: CASSPPGLAGMYEQYF. Written as DNA, the CDR3 is TGTGCCAGCTCACCACCTGGACTAGCGGGTATGTACGAGCAGTACTTC. Using reference TRBV18 and TRBJ2-7 for the parts outside the CDR3, the full variable domain is NAGVMQNPRHLVRRRGQEARLRCSPMKGHSHVYWYRQLPEEGLKFMVYLQKENIIDESGMPKERFSAEFPKEGPSILRIQQVVRGDSAAYFCASSPPGLAGMYEQYFGPGTRLTVT.

In its sample, this clone was seen many times. This rearrangement joins TRBV20-1 to TRBJ2-7; 10 nucleotides match TRBD2. This CDR3 is 17 amino acids long. V was clipped by 3 bases and J by 5 bases; unmatched bases: 16. CDR1 is DFQATT, CDR2 SNEGSKA, per germline (reference sequence). This chain's CDR3 is CSASNLAGAALVHEQYF. DNA for the CDR3: TGCAGTGCTAGTAACCTAGCGGGGGCGGCCTTAGTACACGAGCAGTACTTC.

This clone was found a few times. The V call is TRBV11-3, the J call TRBJ2-7; 7 nucleotides line up with TRBD2. J gave up 0 bases and V 3 bases, and 8 bases lay outside the gene matches. The CDR3 runs to 16 residues. Looked up from germline, CDR1 is SGHNT and CDR2 is YENEEA. The CDR3 protein is CASSFGGDFGSYEQYF. In DNA form, the CDR3 reads TGTGCCAGCAGCTTTGGGGGGGACTTTGGCTCCTACGAGCAGTACTTC.

There are a few counts of this clone. The genes are TRBV4-1 and TRBJ1-6, with TRBD1 matching 9 bases. CDR3 length equals 15 residues. V lost 4 bases to trimming and J lost 10 bases; unmatched junction nucleotides: 8. Per the germline V gene, CDR1 is MGHRA and CDR2 is YSYEKL. CDR3 sequence (DNA): TGCGCCAGCAGCCCTCCCGACAGGGGGTCCTCACCCCTCCACTTT. The encoded protein is CASSPPDRGSSPLHF.

This chain uses TRBV10-2 with TRBJ1-1; tentative D call: TRBD1 (5 bases). The CDR3 spans 15 residues. Germline CDR1 reads WSHSY; CDR2 reads SAAADI. Trimming took 4 bases from V and 4 from J, leaving 16 bases between them. CDR3 coding DNA: TGCGCCAGCAGTGGGGGTGGACGGGGGAGCACTGAAGCTTTCTTT. As protein: CASSGGGRGSTEAFF.